This T cell receptor beta chain was observed in a study of cytomegalovirus exposure and HLA in healthy donors. PCR used 60 Vbeta primers and 13 Jbeta primers. Method: immunoSEQ multiplex PCR; TCRdb's copy keeps in-frame clones and lacks some. The sample lists approximately 87,000 clones, roughly 86% occurring once. In the case of this clone: Antigen specificity is unknown. The identical CDR3 is also encoded by other nucleotide sequences in the sample.

General study findings and limits: Serostatus for CMV was the only available immune exposure information. By HLA locus, TCR association rates varied in a later analysis, with DRB1 showing the most and HLA-C the fewest.

CDR1 is SGHTA and CDR2 is FQGNSA in the germline V gene. The J segment lost 2 bases and the V segment lost 5 bases, leaving 6 bases of the junction unmatched. The length of the CDR3 is 14 residues. J is TRBJ2-7 and V is TRBV7-2; 7 bases line up with TRBD1. This clonotype was obtained from a woman younger than 30 in good health and CMV-seropositive. The specimen sequenced was PBMCs. The CDR3 region has the DNA TGTGCCAGCAGCCGGGACAGAGGTACCTACGAGCAGTACTTC. Translation gives CASSRDRGTYEQYF.